The 26 T cell receptor beta chains below all came from one sample that was sequenced in a study of T-cell reconstitution after alpha-beta-depleted transplantation in children. Researchers prepared the TCRbeta library using unique molecular identifiers, the study reports. TCRdb re-derived calls from the PCR reads in MiXCR, one entry per CDR3 protein. The table shows around 400,000 distinct CDR3 sequences, with about a tenth occurring only once. The sample consisted of PBMCs from the stem cell graft donor, taken from the stem cell graft. The receptors here all came from a human donor who donated a stem cell graft to a child with acute myeloid leukemia.

The chain combines TRBV25-1 with TRBJ2-5; D uncertain. CDR1 is MGHDK, CDR2 SYGVNS, per germline. This CDR3 has 14 residues. With 0 bases removed from V and 2 bases from J, the gap between germline ends came to 7 bases. This chain's CDR3 is CASSEYVNQETQYF. DNA for the CDR3: TGTGCCAGCAGTGAATATGTCAATCAAGAGACCCAGTACTTC.

The table lists this clonotype with many counts. V usage is TRBV4-1 and J usage is TRBJ2-3; maybe TRBD1 (5 bases). The CDR3 consists of 13 residues. In germline, CDR1 is MGHRA, CDR2 YSYEKL. The V gene lost 3 bases and the J gene lost 2 bases, with 6 bases spanning the gap. This CDR3 reads CASSQTATDTQYF. The DNA of the CDR3 is TGCGCCAGCAGCCAGACAGCCACAGATACGCAGTATTTT.

In its sample, this clonotype was seen a few times. The chain is built from TRBV4-1 and TRBJ2-1; 8 nucleotides line up with TRBD2. V was pared by 4 bases and J by 8 bases, with 10 bases of the junction left unmatched. The CDR3 has 15 amino acids. The germline gives CDR1 MGHRA, CDR2 YSYEKL. For the CDR3, the DNA is TGCGCCAGCAGCCCGCCGGGACTAGGGGTAGATGAGCAGTTCTTC. Encoded protein: CASSPPGLGVDEQFF.

This clonotype turned up a few times. The rearrangement joins TRBV5-1 to TRBJ2-1, with D tentatively TRBD2 (6 bases). Germline CDR1 SGHRS, CDR2 YFSETQ. The CDR3 contains 15 residues. V gave up 0 bases and J gave up 6 bases, with 13 bases separating them. The CDR3 sequence is CASSLGNGGVNEQFF. CDR3 coding DNA: TGCGCCAGCAGCTTGGGAAATGGCGGGGTCAATGAGCAGTTCTTC.

CDR3 region: CASSLDPKATGELFF. Here the CDR3 DNA reads TGTGCCAGCAGCTTAGATCCTAAGGCCACCGGGGAGCTGTTTTTT. This chain connects TRBV11-3 to TRBJ2-2; D gene ambiguous. Germline loops: CDR1 SGHNT, CDR2 YENEEA. V was trimmed by 0 bases and J by 4 bases, leaving 9 bases between them. This CDR3 is built from 15 residues.

This sequence joins TRBV4-1 and TRBJ2-1; D gene uncertain. V was pared by 2 bases and J by 0 bases, with 8 bases between. Germline V gene sequence: CDR1 MGHRA, CDR2 YSYEKL. The CDR3 totals 15 residues. The CDR3: CASSQKESSYNEQFF. CDR3 bases: TGCGCCAGCAGCCAAAAGGAGAGCTCCTACAATGAGCAGTTCTTC.

Only a few counts were recorded for this clonotype. V usage is TRBV6-5 and J usage is TRBJ1-2; unclear D gene. V lost 7 bases, J lost 0 bases, and 9 bases lay in between. The CDR3 is made up of 13 amino acids. Per germline, CDR1 MNHEY and CDR2 SVGAGI. The CDR3 DNA is TGTGCCAGCACGCGGGCGACTAACTATGGCTACACCTTC. This sequence encodes CASTRATNYGYTF.

This clonotype was counted between two and nine times. The chain has TRBV29-1 and TRBJ1-4; TRBD1 aligns across 8 bases. After removal of 6 bases from V and 8 bases from J, the junction contained 8 bases not matched to a gene. The CDR3 totals 13 residues. CDR1 and CDR2 (germline): SQVTM, ANQGSEA. CDR3 sequence reads: CSVGTGGQEKLFF. Here the CDR3 DNA reads TGCAGCGTCGGTACAGGGGGTCAAGAAAAACTGTTTTTT.

The V gene is TRBV15, the J gene TRBJ1-4, with D tentatively TRBD1 (5 bases). Germline values: CDR1 LNHNV, CDR2 YYDKDF (reference sequence). Trimming shortened V by 0 bases and J by 7 bases, and 12 bases separated the two germline ends. This CDR3 region has 15 residues. The CDR3 bases are TGTGCCACCAGCAGAGATCCCGGGACCGTTGAAAAACTGTTTTTT. This translates into CATSRDPGTVEKLFF. Based on the CDR3 plus reference TRBV15 and TRBJ1-4, the full variable domain is DAMVIQNPRYQVTQFGKPVTLSCSQTLNHNVMYWYQQKSSQAPKLLFHYYDKDFNNEADTPDNFQSRRPNTSFCFLDIRSPGLGDTAMYLCATSRDPGTVEKLFFGSGTQLSVL.

In this sample, this clonotype turned up a few times. The chain is built from TRBV6-1 and TRBJ2-7, with D perhaps given as TRBD1 or TRBD2 (5 bases each). CDR1 MNHNS and CDR2 SASEGT come from the germline V gene. The CDR3 sequence is 13 residues long. V lost 8 bases and J lost 1, with 12 bases in between. The CDR3 sequence: CASGGQVSYEQYF. The CDR3 DNA sequence: TGTGCCAGCGGGGGTCAAGTATCCTACGAGCAGTACTTC.

This clonotype was seen repeatedly, ten times or more. The chain combines TRBV12-3 or TRBV12-4 with TRBJ2-1; D remains ambiguous. The V end was cut by 3 bases, the J end by 8 bases, with 5 bases between. CDR3 length: 11 amino acids. The DNA of the CDR3 is TGTGCCAGCAGTTTTTTCGATGAGCAGTTCTTC. It specifies CASSFFDEQFF.

This clonotype came up many times. The chain joins TRBV7-2 to TRBJ2-3; D is unclear. CDR1 and CDR2 (germline): SGHTA, FQGNSA. This CDR3 is built from 10 residues. The ends were cut back, 10 bases at V and 4 bases at J, with 6 bases in the middle. CDR3 in DNA: TGTGCCACCGTACCAGATACGCAGTATTTT. Its translation is CATVPDTQYF.

The chain combines TRBV6-1 with TRBJ2-1, with 12 bases fitting TRBD2. CDR1 MNHNS and CDR2 SASEGT come from the germline V gene. The CDR3 runs to 15 residues. Germline trimming cut 4 bases from V and 8 bases from J; bases unmatched to any gene: 6. The chain's CDR3 is CASSALTSGRDEQFF. In DNA, the CDR3 is TGTGCCAGCAGTGCCCTGACTAGCGGGAGAGATGAGCAGTTCTTC.

This chain connects TRBV20-1 to TRBJ2-3; 12 bases line up with TRBD2. The V segment lost 1 base and the J segment 6 bases; nucleotides outside the gene matches: 11. Germline CDR1 is DFQATT and CDR2 is SNEGSKA (reference sequence). The CDR3 runs to 17 residues. The DNA for the CDR3 is TGCAGTGCTAGAGTGGTGGCTAGCGGGAGGGCCGGGGATACGCAGTATTTT. It is translated as CSARVVASGRAGDTQYF.

This clonotype occurred a few times. A junction end diverges from the germline sequence, so it may reflect a read error. V usage is TRBV7-7 and J usage is TRBJ2-1; TRBD2 aligns across 9 bases. Germline CDR1 reads SSHAT; CDR2 reads FNYEAQ (reference sequence). The CDR3 has 16 residues. In nucleotides, the CDR3 is TGTGCTAGCACCCCTCTAGCGGGATCTGCCAACAATGAGCAGTTCTTC. Encoded protein: CASTPLAGSANNEQFF. The whole variable domain, filled in from reference TRBV7-7 and TRBJ2-1, reads GAGVSQSPRYKVTKRGQDVTLRCDPISSHATLYWYQQALGQGPEFLTYFNYEAQPDKSGLPSDRFSAERPEGSISTLTIQRTEQRDSAMYRCASTPLAGSANNEQFFGPGTRLTVL.

V gene TRBV9 combines with J gene TRBJ2-3, with D hard to call. Trimming pared 0 bases from V and 2 bases from J, leaving 13 bases between. Germline assignment: CDR1 SGDLS and CDR2 YYNGEE. The length of the CDR3 is 16 residues. The CDR3 here is CASSVEGRRNTDTQYF. The DNA of the CDR3 is TGTGCCAGCAGCGTAGAGGGCAGGAGAAACACAGATACGCAGTATTTT.

At least ten counts were recorded for this clonotype. The gene calls are TRBV7-9 and TRBJ2-5, with TRBD1 identical over 8 bases. The ends lost 3 bases at V and 2 bases at J; junction bases unmatched: 2. CDR1 is SEHNR, CDR2 FQNEAQ, per germline (reference sequence). The CDR3 is made up of 14 amino acids. CDR3 in amino acids: CASSFRDRQETQYF. For the CDR3, the DNA is TGTGCCAGCAGCTTCCGGGACAGGCAAGAGACCCAGTACTTC.

The V gene is TRBV5-1, the J gene TRBJ2-2, with D uncertain. The V end was cut by 0 bases, the J end by 0 bases, with 9 bases between. CDR1 and CDR2 from the germline V gene are SGHRS and YFSETQ. The CDR3 has 16 residues. CDR3 in DNA: TGCGCCAGCAGCTTGGCTATGACACCGAACACCGGGGAGCTGTTTTTT. Its translation is CASSLAMTPNTGELFF.

The sample holds many counts of this clonotype. The gene calls are TRBV6-6 and TRBJ2-1; D ambiguous. Germline V gene lookup returns CDR1 MNHNY and CDR2 SVGAGI (reference sequence). V lost 11 bases and J lost 2, with 7 bases in between. The CDR3 length is 11 residues. The CDR3 DNA sequence: TGTGCCCTATCCACCTACAATGAGCAGTTCTTC. It yields the protein CALSTYNEQFF.

The J gene is TRBJ1-1, the V gene TRBV7-3; the D gene is possibly TRBD1 (5 bases). The length of the CDR3 is 16 residues. Germline V gives CDR1 SGHTA, CDR2 FQGTGA. With 0 bases removed from V and 3 bases from J, the gap between germline ends came to 14 bases. This CDR3 reads CASSLTSPQGHTEAFF. The CDR3 DNA sequence: TGTGCCAGCAGCTTAACTAGTCCGCAGGGTCACACTGAAGCTTTCTTT.

The table lists this clonotype with many counts. The V call is TRBV20-1, the J call TRBJ2-5; D might be TRBD2 (5 bases). The length of the CDR3 is 12 residues. Germline loops: CDR1 DFQATT, CDR2 SNEGSKA (reference sequence). CDR3 residues: CSTGIQGETQYF. CDR3 in DNA: TGCAGCACCGGGATCCAAGGAGAGACCCAGTACTTC.

The V gene is TRBV5-1, the J gene TRBJ2-7; 7 nucleotides match TRBD2. The CDR3 has 21 residues. Trimming removed 0 bases from V and 4 bases from J; junction bases left unmatched: 25. Germline CDR1 is SGHRS and CDR2 is YFSETQ. The CDR3, as DNA: TGCGCCAGCAGCTTGGGTTTCTGGGGAGGGGCTCAGCAGGCGGCAGCATACGAGCAGTACTTC. It encodes CASSLGFWGGAQQAAAYEQYF.

The chain employs TRBV15 and TRBJ2-7; D is possibly TRBD2 (6 bases). V was shortened by 5 bases and J by 0 bases, with 17 bases between the two germline ends. Germline values: CDR1 LNHNV, CDR2 YYDKDF (reference sequence). The CDR3 runs to 16 residues. The CDR3 sequence is CATSAQSGVYSYEQYF. In DNA form, the CDR3 reads TGTGCCACCAGCGCCCAGTCGGGGGTGTACTCCTACGAGCAGTACTTC.

This clonotype was picked up a small number of times. The gene calls are TRBV6-5 and TRBJ2-2; possible D gene TRBD1, 5 bases. Germline CDR1 and CDR2: MNHEY and SVGAGI. CDR3 size: 16 residues. Trimming removed 2 bases from V and 7 bases from J, with 17 bases in between. The CDR3 sequence: CASSYHSLGQGGELFF. The DNA for the CDR3 is TGTGCCAGCAGTTACCATTCCCTGGGGCAGGGCGGGGAGCTGTTTTTT.

The table lists this clonotype with many counts. The V and J genes are TRBV5-6 and TRBJ2-3, with 7 positions matching TRBD2. The germline gives CDR1 SGHDT, CDR2 YYEEEE. The CDR3 is 11 residues long. The trim removed 4 bases at V and 10 bases at J, leaving 3 bases unmatched. In DNA form, the CDR3 reads TGTGCCAGCAGCCAGGGAGGGGCGCAGTATTTT. This translates into CASSQGGAQYF.

This clonotype was seen only a few times. V and J are TRBV6-5 and TRBJ2-2; possible D gene TRBD1, 6 bases. Germline CDR1 reads MNHEY; CDR2 reads SVGAGI. V lost 0 bases to trimming and J lost 4 bases, with 12 bases between them. The CDR3 totals 16 residues. CDR3 DNA: TGTGCCAGCAGTTACTCACAGGGTGGAGGCACCGGGGAGCTGTTTTTT. Amino acid sequence: CASSYSQGGGTGELFF.